A selection of T cell receptor beta chains follows, all from one sample in a study of early T cells in non-severe SARS-CoV-2 infection. From the 5' RACE reads, TCRdb called clonotypes with MiXCR, one entry per CDR3 protein. This table has about 130,000 distinct CDR3 sequences, approximately 15% appearing once. The sequencing sample was made of whole blood. These receptors originate from an adult who was a healthcare worker with PCR-confirmed SARS-CoV-2 infection or an uninfected control (not recorded which). Each CDR3 is given with its conserved first and last residue. The D gene is left open where the match is weak. Clone size is given for some rows only: seen once, a few or many times, or a class if the clone is expanded.

v_call,d_call,clone_size,j_call,cdr3_nt,cdr3_aa
TRBV29-1,NA,NA,TRBJ2-7,TGCAGCGTTGATTACGGGAACGAGCAGTACTTC,CSVDYGNEQYF
TRBV30,NA,many,TRBJ1-5,TGTGCCTGGACCCATAGCAATCAGCCCCAGCATTTT,CAWTHSNQPQHF
TRBV6-6,NA,many,TRBJ1-2,TGTGCCAGCAGCGCACCAGAGGGCTATGGCTACACCTTC,CASSAPEGYGYTF
TRBV30,NA,NA,TRBJ1-2,TGTGCCTGGAGGATCTTTAACTATGGCTACACCTTC,CAWRIFNYGYTF
TRBV30,NA,few,TRBJ1-5,TGTGCCTGGAGTATCCAGGGCAGGAGCAATCAGCCCCAGCATTTT,CAWSIQGRSNQPQHF
TRBV25-1,NA,few,TRBJ2-4,TGTGCCAGCAGCGAAACCTTGTTCCAGGGGTCAGGCAAAAACATTCAGTACTTC,CASSETLFQGSGKNIQYF
TRBV18,NA,many,TRBJ2-5,TGTGCCAGCTCGGTCGGACGGACGCAAGAGACCCAGTACTTC,CASSVGRTQETQYF
TRBV9,TRBD2,NA,TRBJ2-2,TGTGCCAGCAGCGCGGGACTACAGACCGGGGAGCTGTTTTTT,CASSAGLQTGELFF
TRBV3-1,NA,few,TRBJ2-7,TGTGCCAGCAGTCAGGCCGGGACCTTCGAGCAGTACTTC,CASSQAGTFEQYF
TRBV4-1,TRBD1,NA,TRBJ2-3,TGCGCCAGCAGCCAAAGTGAAGGGACAGGCACAGATACGCAGTATTTT,CASSQSEGTGTDTQYF
TRBV12-3/TRBV12-4,NA,few,TRBJ2-7,TGTGCCAGCAGTTCCACAAGGGGGGGTTACTACGAGCAGTACTTC,CASSSTRGGYYEQYF